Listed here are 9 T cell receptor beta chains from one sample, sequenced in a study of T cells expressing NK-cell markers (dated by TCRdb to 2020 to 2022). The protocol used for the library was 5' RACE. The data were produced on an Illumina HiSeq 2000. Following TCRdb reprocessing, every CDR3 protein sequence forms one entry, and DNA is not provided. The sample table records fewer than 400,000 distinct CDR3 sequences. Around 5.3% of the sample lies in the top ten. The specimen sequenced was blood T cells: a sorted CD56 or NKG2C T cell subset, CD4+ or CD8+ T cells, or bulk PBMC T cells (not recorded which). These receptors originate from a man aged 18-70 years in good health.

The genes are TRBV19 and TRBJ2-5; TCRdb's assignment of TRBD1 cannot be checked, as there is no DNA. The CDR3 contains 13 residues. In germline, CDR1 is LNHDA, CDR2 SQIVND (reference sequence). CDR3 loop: CATTWGVPSTQYF.

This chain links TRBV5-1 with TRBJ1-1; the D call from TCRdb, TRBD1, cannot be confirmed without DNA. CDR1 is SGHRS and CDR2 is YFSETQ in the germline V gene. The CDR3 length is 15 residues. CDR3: CASGPGDNMNTEAFF.

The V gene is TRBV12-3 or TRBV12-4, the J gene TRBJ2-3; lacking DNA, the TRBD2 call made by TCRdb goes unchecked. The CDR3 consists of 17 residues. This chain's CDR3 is CASSLRSSGGARHTQYF.

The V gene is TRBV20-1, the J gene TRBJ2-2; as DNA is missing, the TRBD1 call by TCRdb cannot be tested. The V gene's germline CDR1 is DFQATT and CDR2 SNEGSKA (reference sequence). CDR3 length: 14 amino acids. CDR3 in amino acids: CSAKRDKIPGSCFF.

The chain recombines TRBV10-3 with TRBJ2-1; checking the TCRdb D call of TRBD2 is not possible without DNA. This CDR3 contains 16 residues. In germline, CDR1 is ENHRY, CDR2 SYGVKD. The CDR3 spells CAISRSAAGGPNEQFF.

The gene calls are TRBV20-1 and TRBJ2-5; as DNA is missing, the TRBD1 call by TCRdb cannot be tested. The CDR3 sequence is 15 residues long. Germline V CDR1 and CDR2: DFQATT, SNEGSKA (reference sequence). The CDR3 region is CSARDSGGAGETQYF.

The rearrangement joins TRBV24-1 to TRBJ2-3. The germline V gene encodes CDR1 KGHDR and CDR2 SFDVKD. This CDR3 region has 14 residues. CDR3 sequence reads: CATSDTSRTDTQYF.

CDR3 residues: CASSYTNPGQGNDGYTF. The chain combines TRBV6-5 with TRBJ1-2; TCRdb names TRBD1, which stays unverified in the absence of DNA. Germline V gene data show CDR1 as MNHEY and CDR2 as SVGAGI. CDR3 length: 17 amino acids.

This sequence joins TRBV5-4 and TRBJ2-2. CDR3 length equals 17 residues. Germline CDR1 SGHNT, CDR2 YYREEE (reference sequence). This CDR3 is CASTLGQGGANTGELFF.